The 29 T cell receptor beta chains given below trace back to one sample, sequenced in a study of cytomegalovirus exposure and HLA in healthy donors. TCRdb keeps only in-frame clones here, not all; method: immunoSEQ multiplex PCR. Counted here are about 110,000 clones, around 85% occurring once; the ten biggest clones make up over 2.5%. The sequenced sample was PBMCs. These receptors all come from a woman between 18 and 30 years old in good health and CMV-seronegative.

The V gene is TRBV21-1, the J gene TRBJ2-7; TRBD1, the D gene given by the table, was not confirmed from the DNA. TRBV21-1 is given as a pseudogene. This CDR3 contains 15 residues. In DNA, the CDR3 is TGTGCCAGCAGCGCCCGGACAGCTAGCTCCTACGAGCAGTACTTC. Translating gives CASSARTASSYEQYF.

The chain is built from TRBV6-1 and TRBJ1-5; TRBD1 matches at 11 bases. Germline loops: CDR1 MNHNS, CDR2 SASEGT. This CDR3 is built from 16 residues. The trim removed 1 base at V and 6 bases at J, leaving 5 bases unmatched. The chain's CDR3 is CASSEDRDRGSQPQHF. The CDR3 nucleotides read TGTGCCAGCAGTGAAGATCGGGACAGGGGGAGTCAGCCCCAGCATTTT.

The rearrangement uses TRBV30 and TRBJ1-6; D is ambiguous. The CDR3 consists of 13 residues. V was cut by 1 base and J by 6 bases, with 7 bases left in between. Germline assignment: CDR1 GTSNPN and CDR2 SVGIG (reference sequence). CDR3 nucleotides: TGTGCCTGGAGTGGTGGGCGTAATTCACCCCTCCACTTT. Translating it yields CAWSGGRNSPLHF.

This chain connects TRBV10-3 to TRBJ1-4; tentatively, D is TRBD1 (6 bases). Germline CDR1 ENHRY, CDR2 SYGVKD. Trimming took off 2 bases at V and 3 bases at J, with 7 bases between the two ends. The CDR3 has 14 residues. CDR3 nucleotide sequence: TGTGCCATCAGTGAGAAGGGGGCTAATGAAAAACTGTTTTTT. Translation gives CAISEKGANEKLFF.

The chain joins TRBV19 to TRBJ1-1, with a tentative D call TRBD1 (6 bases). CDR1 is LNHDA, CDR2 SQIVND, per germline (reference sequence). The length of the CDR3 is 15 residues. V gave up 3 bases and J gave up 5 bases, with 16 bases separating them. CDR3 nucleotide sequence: TGTGCCAGTAGTATTCTCCGGGGGGCTGGGACTGAAGCTTTCTTT. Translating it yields CASSILRGAGTEAFF.

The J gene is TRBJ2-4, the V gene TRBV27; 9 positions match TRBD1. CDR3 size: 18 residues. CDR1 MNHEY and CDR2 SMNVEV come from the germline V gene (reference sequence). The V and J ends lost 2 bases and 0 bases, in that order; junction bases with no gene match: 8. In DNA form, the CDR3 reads TGTGCCAGCAGTTTACAGGGACAGGGCCTAATAGCCAAAAACATTCAGTACTTC. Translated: CASSLQGQGLIAKNIQYF.

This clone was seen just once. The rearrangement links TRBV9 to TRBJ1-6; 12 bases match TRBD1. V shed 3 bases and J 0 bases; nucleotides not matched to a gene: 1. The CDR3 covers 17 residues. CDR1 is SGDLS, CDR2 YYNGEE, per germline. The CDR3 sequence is CASSEGQGASYNSPLHF. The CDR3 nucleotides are TGTGCCAGCAGCGAGGGACAGGGGGCCTCCTATAATTCACCCCTCCACTTT.

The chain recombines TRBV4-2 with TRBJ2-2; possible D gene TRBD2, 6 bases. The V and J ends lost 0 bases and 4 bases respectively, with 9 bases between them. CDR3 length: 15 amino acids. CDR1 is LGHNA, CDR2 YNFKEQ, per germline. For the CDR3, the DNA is TGTGCCAGCAGCCAAGAGGGGGGAAGCACCGGGGAGCTGTTTTTT. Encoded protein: CASSQEGGSTGELFF.

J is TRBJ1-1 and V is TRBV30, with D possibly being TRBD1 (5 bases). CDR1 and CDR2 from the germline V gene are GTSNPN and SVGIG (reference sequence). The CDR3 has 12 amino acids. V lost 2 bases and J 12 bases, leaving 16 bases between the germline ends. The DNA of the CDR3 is TGTGCCTGGAGTCCACCCTCAGGGATTACTTTCTTT. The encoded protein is CAWSPPSGITFF. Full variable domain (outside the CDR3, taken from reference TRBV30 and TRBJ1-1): SQTIHQWPATLVQPVGSPLSLECTVEGTSNPNLYWYRQAAGRGLQLLFYSVGIGQISSEVPQNLSASRPQDRQFILSSKKLLLSDSGFYLCAWSPPSGITFFGQGTRLTVV.

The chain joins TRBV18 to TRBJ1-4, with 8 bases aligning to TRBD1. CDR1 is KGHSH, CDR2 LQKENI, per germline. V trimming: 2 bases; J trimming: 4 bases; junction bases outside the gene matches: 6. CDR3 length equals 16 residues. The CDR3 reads CASSPGTGPINEKLFF. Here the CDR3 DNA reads TGTGCCAGCTCACCAGGGACAGGCCCCATTAATGAAAAACTGTTTTTT.

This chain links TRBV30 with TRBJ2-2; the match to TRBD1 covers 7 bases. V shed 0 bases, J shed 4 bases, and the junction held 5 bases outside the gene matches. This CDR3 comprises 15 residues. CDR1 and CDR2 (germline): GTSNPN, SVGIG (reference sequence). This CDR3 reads CAWSVGDSITGELFF. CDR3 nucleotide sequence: TGTGCCTGGAGTGTGGGGGACAGTATCACCGGGGAGCTGTTTTTT.

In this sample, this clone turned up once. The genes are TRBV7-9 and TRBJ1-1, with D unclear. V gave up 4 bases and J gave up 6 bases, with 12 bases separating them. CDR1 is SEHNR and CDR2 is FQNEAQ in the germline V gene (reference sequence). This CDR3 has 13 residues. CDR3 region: CASSSSPRSEAFF. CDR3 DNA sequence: TGTGCCAGCAGCTCATCCCCCAGGTCTGAAGCTTTCTTT.

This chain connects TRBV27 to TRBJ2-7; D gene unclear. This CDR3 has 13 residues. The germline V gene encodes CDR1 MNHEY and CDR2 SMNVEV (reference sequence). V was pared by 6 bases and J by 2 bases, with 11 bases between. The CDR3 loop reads CASSLTYPYEQYF. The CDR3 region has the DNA TGTGCCAGCAGCCTCACCTACCCCTACGAGCAGTACTTC.

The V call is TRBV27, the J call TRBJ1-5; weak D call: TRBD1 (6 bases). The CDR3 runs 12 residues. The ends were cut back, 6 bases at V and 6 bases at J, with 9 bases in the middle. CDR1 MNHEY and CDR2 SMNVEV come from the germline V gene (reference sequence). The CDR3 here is CASRRGSQPQHF. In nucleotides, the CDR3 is TGTGCCAGCAGGAGGGGGAGTCAGCCCCAGCATTTT.

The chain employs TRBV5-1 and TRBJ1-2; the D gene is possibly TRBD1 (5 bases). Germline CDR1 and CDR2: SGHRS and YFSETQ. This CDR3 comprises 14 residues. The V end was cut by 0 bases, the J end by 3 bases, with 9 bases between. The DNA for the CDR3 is TGCGCCAGCAGCTTGGCAGTAGGGGACTATGGCTACACCTTC. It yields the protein CASSLAVGDYGYTF.

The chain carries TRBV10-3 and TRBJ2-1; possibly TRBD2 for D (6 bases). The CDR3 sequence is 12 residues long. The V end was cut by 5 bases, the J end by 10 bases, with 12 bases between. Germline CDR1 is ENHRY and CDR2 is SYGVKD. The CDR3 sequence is CAISLAMDEQFF. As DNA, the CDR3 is TGTGCCATCAGTCTAGCGATGGACGAGCAGTTCTTC.

The CDR3 sequence is CATAHSGGNYGYTF. As DNA, the CDR3 is TGTGCCACTGCCCACTCAGGGGGAAACTATGGCTACACCTTC. This rearrangement joins TRBV15 to TRBJ1-2; TRBD1 agrees at 7 bases. CDR1 and CDR2 from the germline V gene are LNHNV and YYDKDF (reference sequence). V shed 9 bases, J shed 2 bases, and the junction held 9 bases outside the gene matches. This CDR3 is built from 14 residues. Supplemented by reference TRBV15 and TRBJ1-2, the full variable domain reads DAMVIQNPRYQVTQFGKPVTLSCSQTLNHNVMYWYQQKSSQAPKLLFHYYDKDFNNEADTPDNFQSRRPNTSFCFLDIRSPGLGDTAMYLCATAHSGGNYGYTFGSGTRLTVV.

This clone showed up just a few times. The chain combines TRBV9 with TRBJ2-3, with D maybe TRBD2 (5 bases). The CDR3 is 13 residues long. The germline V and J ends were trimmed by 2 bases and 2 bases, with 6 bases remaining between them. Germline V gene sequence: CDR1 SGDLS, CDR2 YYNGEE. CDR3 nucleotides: TGTGCCAGCAGCGTCGGGGTCACAGATACGCAGTATTTT. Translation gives CASSVGVTDTQYF.

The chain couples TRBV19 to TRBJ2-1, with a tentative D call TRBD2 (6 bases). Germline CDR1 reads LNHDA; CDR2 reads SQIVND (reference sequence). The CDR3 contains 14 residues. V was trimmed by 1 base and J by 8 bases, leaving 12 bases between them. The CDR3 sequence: CASSIGRRRDEQFF. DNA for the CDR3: TGTGCCAGTAGTATAGGGCGGAGGAGGGATGAGCAGTTCTTC.

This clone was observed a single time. DNA of the CDR3: TGTGCCAGCAGCATTTCTTTCCAGACAGGGGCAACCGGGGAGCTGTTTTTT. Translating it yields CASSISFQTGATGELFF. The J gene is TRBJ2-2, the V gene TRBV11-3; 8 nucleotides match TRBD1. Germline V lookup: CDR1 SGHNT, CDR2 YENEEA. CDR3 size: 17 residues. V shed 5 bases and J 5 bases; nucleotides not matched to a gene: 13.

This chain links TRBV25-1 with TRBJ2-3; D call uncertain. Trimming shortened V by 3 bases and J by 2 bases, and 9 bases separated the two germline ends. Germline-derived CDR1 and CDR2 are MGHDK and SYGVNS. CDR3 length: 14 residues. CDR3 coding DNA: TGTGCCAGCAGTGACCAGTCAGTCACAGATACGCAGTATTTT. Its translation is CASSDQSVTDTQYF.

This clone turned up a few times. CDR3 sequence reads: CASSQGQGVNTGELFF. In nucleotides, the CDR3 is TGTGCCAGCAGCCAAGGACAGGGAGTGAACACCGGGGAGCTGTTTTTT. This chain links TRBV5-4 with TRBJ2-2, with 8 bases aligning to TRBD1. J lost 1 base, V lost 4 bases, and 6 bases had no gene match. Germline CDR1 reads SGHNT; CDR2 reads YYREEE (reference sequence). CDR3 length equals 16 residues.

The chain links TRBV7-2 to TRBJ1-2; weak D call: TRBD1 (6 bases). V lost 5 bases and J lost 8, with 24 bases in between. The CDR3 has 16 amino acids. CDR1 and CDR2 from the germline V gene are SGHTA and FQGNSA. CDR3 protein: CASSDTPTNRVIGYTF. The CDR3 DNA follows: TGTGCCAGCAGCGACACCCCCACCAACAGGGTTATAGGCTACACCTTC.

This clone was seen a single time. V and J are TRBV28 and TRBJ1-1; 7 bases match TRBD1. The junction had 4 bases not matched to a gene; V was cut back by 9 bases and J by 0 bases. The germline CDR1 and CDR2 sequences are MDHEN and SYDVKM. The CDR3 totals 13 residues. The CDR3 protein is CASRGQLNTEAFF. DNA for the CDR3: TGTGCCAGTAGGGGACAGTTGAACACTGAAGCTTTCTTT.

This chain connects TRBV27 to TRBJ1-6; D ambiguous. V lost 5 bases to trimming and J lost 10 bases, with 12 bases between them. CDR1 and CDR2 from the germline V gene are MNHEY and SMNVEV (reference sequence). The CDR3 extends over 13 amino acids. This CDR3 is CASSPPGRSPLHF. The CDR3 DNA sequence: TGTGCCAGCAGTCCCCCGGGGAGGTCACCCCTCCACTTT.

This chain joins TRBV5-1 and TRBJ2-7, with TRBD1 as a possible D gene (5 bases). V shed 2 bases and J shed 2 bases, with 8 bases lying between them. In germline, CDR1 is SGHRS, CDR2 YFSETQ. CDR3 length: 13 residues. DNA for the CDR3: TGCGCCAGCAGCTTCGACAGACCCTACGAGCAGTACTTC. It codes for CASSFDRPYEQYF.

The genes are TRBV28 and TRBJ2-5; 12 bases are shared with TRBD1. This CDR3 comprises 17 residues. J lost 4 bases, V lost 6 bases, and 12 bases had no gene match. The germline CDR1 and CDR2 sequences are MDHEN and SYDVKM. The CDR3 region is CASSPNPGQGAGETQYF. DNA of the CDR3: TGTGCCAGCAGCCCGAATCCGGGACAGGGGGCGGGAGAGACCCAGTACTTC.

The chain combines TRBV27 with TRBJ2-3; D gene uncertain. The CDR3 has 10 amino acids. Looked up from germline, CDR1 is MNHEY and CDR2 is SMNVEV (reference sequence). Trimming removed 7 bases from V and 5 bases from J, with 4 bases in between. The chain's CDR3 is CASKRDTQYF. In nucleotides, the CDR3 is TGTGCCAGCAAGAGAGATACGCAGTATTTT.

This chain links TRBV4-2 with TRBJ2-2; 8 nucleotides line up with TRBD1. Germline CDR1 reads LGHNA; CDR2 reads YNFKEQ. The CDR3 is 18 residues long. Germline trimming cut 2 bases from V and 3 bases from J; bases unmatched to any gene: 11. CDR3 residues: CASSQRTGFHQDTGELFF. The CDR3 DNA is TGTGCCAGCAGCCAACGGACAGGGTTTCATCAGGACACCGGGGAGCTGTTTTTT.